This passage covers 28 T cell receptor beta chains from one sample sequenced in a study of cytomegalovirus exposure and HLA in healthy donors. 13 Jbeta primers and 60 Vbeta primers were used for the PCR. Assay used: immunoSEQ multiplex PCR; TCRdb lists only in-frame clones, some missing. Here the sample spans 150,000 to 200,000 clones, roughly 77% being singletons. Sequenced material: PBMCs. These receptors came from a man younger than 40 in good health and CMV-seropositive.

The gene calls are TRBV4-3 and TRBJ1-4, with 8 bases lining up with TRBD1. With V trimmed by 0 bases and J by 2 bases, 5 bases remained unmatched. The germline V gene has CDR1 LGHNA and CDR2 YSLEER. There are 17 residues in the CDR3. The CDR3 loop is CASSQDANRGTNEKLFF. The CDR3 DNA is TGCGCCAGCAGCCAAGACGCTAACAGGGGGACTAATGAAAAACTGTTTTTT.

The chain couples TRBV2 to TRBJ2-5; 9 bases are a match to TRBD2. The CDR3 sequence is 13 residues long. The V segment lost 6 bases and the J segment 5 bases; nucleotides outside the gene matches: 4. Germline CDR1 SNHLY, CDR2 FYNNEI. In DNA, the CDR3 is TGTGCCAGCAGGCGGGGGGGCGGCGAGACCCAGTACTTC. It is translated as CASRRGGGETQYF.

The rearrangement uses TRBV6-5 and TRBJ2-2, with 8 bases aligning to TRBD2. The ends lost 2 bases at V and 7 bases at J; junction bases unmatched: 6. CDR3 length: 15 residues. Looked up from germline, CDR1 is MNHEY and CDR2 is SVGAGI. The CDR3 DNA sequence: TGTGCCAGCAGTTACGCGGGGGGCCGTCTCGGGGAGCTGTTTTTT. As protein: CASSYAGGRLGELFF.

V usage is TRBV6-5 and J usage is TRBJ2-5; a possible D gene is TRBD1 (6 bases). The CDR3 is 14 residues long. From germline, CDR1 is MNHEY and CDR2 SVGAGI. Trimming left V 4 bases short and J 3 bases short, with 12 bases between. The CDR3, as DNA: TGTGCCAGCAGTTCAGGGGACGAAGAAGAGACCCAGTACTTC. This gives the protein CASSSGDEEETQYF.

This clone showed up just a few times. The V call is TRBV7-9, the J call TRBJ1-2, with D possibly being TRBD1 (5 bases). The CDR3 consists of 15 residues. The V gene lost 0 bases and the J gene lost 4 bases, with 12 bases spanning the gap. The germline V gene has CDR1 SEHNR and CDR2 FQNEAQ (reference sequence). CDR3 coding DNA: TGTGCCAGCAGCTTAGCGGTGGGGGAGGCCTATGGCTACACCTTC. Encoded protein: CASSLAVGEAYGYTF.

The chain is built from TRBV27 and TRBJ2-1; D is unclear. V was clipped by 5 bases and J by 5 bases, with 7 bases between them. This CDR3 comprises 12 residues. CDR1 is MNHEY and CDR2 is SMNVEV in the germline V gene (reference sequence). The CDR3 loop is CASSTLNNEQFF. The CDR3 DNA follows: TGTGCCAGCAGTACTCTTAACAATGAGCAGTTCTTC.

V and J are TRBV5-1 and TRBJ2-1; 8 nucleotides match TRBD2. With 5 bases clipped from V and 5 bases from J, the junction kept 12 bases outside the gene matches. CDR3 length: 16 residues. The germline gives CDR1 SGHRS, CDR2 YFSETQ. DNA for the CDR3: TGCGCCAGCAGTTCTTCCGCCGGGACTAGGGACAATGAGCAGTTCTTC. Its protein product is CASSSSAGTRDNEQFF.

The V and J genes are TRBV7-9 and TRBJ1-4, with 7 bases identical to TRBD1. J lost 4 bases, V lost 2 bases, and 7 bases had no gene match. The germline CDR1 and CDR2 sequences are SEHNR and FQNEAQ (reference sequence). The CDR3 loop spans 16 amino acids. CDR3 loop: CASSLTRQGLNEKLFF. The CDR3 DNA reads as TGTGCCAGCAGCTTAACCCGACAGGGCCTTAATGAAAAACTGTTTTTT.

The chain recombines TRBV10-3 with TRBJ1-3, with no clear D. The CDR3 extends over 14 amino acids. Trimming shortened V by 0 bases and J by 4 bases, and 7 bases separated the two germline ends. Germline values: CDR1 ENHRY, CDR2 SYGVKD. In nucleotides, the CDR3 is TGTGCCATCAGTGAGTCCGGTCGAGGAAACACCATATATTTT. Its translation is CAISESGRGNTIYF.

The V gene is TRBV27, the J gene TRBJ2-7, with 8 bases fitting TRBD1. Trimming cost V 6 bases and J 6 bases; bases outside gene matches: 7. Germline loops: CDR1 MNHEY, CDR2 SMNVEV (reference sequence). This CDR3 is built from 13 residues. This chain's CDR3 is CASSHGQGLEQYF. CDR3 nucleotides: TGTGCCAGCAGCCACGGACAGGGTCTCGAGCAGTACTTC.

A few counts support this clone. The rearrangement links TRBV11-2 to TRBJ2-7, with D possibly matching TRBD2 (6 bases). With 2 bases removed from V and 5 bases from J, the gap between germline ends came to 16 bases. Germline CDR1 and CDR2: SGHAT and FQNNGV. CDR3 length: 15 amino acids. The CDR3 spells CASSLRVGGRDEQYF. In DNA, the CDR3 is TGTGCCAGCAGCTTAAGGGTGGGGGGTCGGGACGAGCAGTACTTC. Using reference TRBV11-2 and TRBJ2-7 for the parts outside the CDR3, the full variable domain is EAGVAQSPRYKIIEKRQSVAFWCNPISGHATLYWYQQILGQGPKLLIQFQNNGVVDDSQLPKDRFSAERLKGVDSTLKIQPAKLEDSAVYLCASSLRVGGRDEQYFGPGTRLTVT.

V gene TRBV28 combines with J gene TRBJ2-5; 9 bases agree with TRBD2. CDR3 length equals 14 residues. Germline CDR1 reads MDHEN; CDR2 reads SYDVKM. V lost 8 bases to trimming and J lost 7 bases; unmatched junction nucleotides: 11. The CDR3 reads CASGGASGDATQYF. DNA for the CDR3: TGTGCCAGCGGTGGGGCTAGCGGGGATGCGACCCAGTACTTC.

The genes are TRBV6-5 and TRBJ2-1; D is perhaps TRBD2 (6 bases). Germline V gene sequence: CDR1 MNHEY, CDR2 SVGAGI. V was pared by 2 bases and J by 0 bases, with 11 bases between. This CDR3 has 16 amino acids. The CDR3 DNA reads TGTGCCAGCAGTTACACTAGCACGAGCTCCTACAATGAGCAGTTCTTC. This codes for CASSYTSTSSYNEQFF.

This chain uses TRBV10-3 with TRBJ2-7; no definite D call. Germline V gene lookup returns CDR1 ENHRY and CDR2 SYGVKD. CDR3 length: 11 amino acids. Trimming took 3 bases from V and 10 from J, leaving 10 bases between them. The CDR3 is CAISERSVQYF. Here the CDR3 DNA reads TGTGCCATCAGTGAACGGTCGGTACAGTACTTC.

The chain carries TRBV4-1 and TRBJ2-3, with 10 positions matching TRBD2. CDR3 length: 19 residues. The trim removed 6 bases at V and 6 bases at J, leaving 21 bases unmatched. The germline gives CDR1 MGHRA, CDR2 YSYEKL. The CDR3 loop reads CASRNIAGGTGTSDDTQYF. CDR3 DNA sequence: TGCGCCAGCAGGAACATAGCCGGTGGTACCGGGACTAGCGATGATACGCAGTATTTT.

The chain is built from TRBV27 and TRBJ2-7, with 9 bases aligning to TRBD2. The CDR3 extends over 14 amino acids. CDR1 is MNHEY, CDR2 SMNVEV, per germline (reference sequence). The V and J ends lost 4 bases and 1 base, in that order; junction bases with no gene match: 2. The CDR3 bases are TGTGCCAGCAGTTGGCGGGGGGGTTCCTACGAGCAGTACTTC. Its translation: CASSWRGGSYEQYF.

The J gene is TRBJ1-6, the V gene TRBV5-4; D may be TRBD1 (5 bases). With 3 bases removed from V and 10 bases from J, the gap between germline ends came to 8 bases. CDR1 is SGHNT, CDR2 YYREEE, per germline (reference sequence). CDR3 length: 12 amino acids. For the CDR3, the DNA is TGTGCCAGCAGCTCAGGGTACTCACCCCTCCACTTT. Its protein product is CASSSGYSPLHF.

This clone turned up a few times. This chain uses TRBV28 with TRBJ2-7; 7 bases agree with TRBD1. Germline V gene data show CDR1 as MDHEN and CDR2 as SYDVKM. The CDR3 loop spans 15 amino acids. V lost 2 bases to trimming and J lost 3 bases; unmatched junction nucleotides: 7. DNA of the CDR3: TGTGCCAGCAGTTTACCCGGGACAGCAAACTACGAGCAGTACTTC. This sequence encodes CASSLPGTANYEQYF.

The chain links TRBV12-5 to TRBJ2-3, with D possibly being TRBD2 (6 bases). The V end lost 0 bases, the J end lost 1 base, and 20 bases lay between the germline ends. Germline CDR1 is LGHNT and CDR2 is FRNRAP. CDR3 size: 19 residues. The DNA for the CDR3 is TGTGCTAGTGGTTTGGTAATAGGTACGAGGGAGGTAGGCACAGATACGCAGTATTTT. Its translation is CASGLVIGTREVGTDTQYF.

The CDR3 nucleotides are TGTGCCACCTGGGGGCCCGGCAATCAGCCCCAGCATTTT. Translation gives CATWGPGNQPQHF. V is TRBV28 and J is TRBJ1-5; a possible D gene is TRBD1 (6 bases). The CDR3 sequence is 13 residues long. Germline V gives CDR1 MDHEN, CDR2 SYDVKM. V lost 10 bases to trimming and J lost 2 bases, with 12 bases between them.

V and J are TRBV28 and TRBJ1-6; D remains unclear. V gave up 4 bases and J gave up 6 bases, with 10 bases separating them. This CDR3 region has 14 residues. Germline V gene sequence: CDR1 MDHEN, CDR2 SYDVKM. The CDR3 reads CASSSGRFNSPLHF. In nucleotides, the CDR3 is TGTGCCAGCAGTTCAGGCAGGTTTAATTCACCCCTCCACTTT.

A single count supports this clone. The rearrangement joins TRBV7-9 to TRBJ2-7; weak D call: TRBD2 (6 bases). Trimming shortened V by 4 bases and J by 6 bases, and 19 bases separated the two germline ends. Germline CDR1 SEHNR, CDR2 FQNEAQ (reference sequence). The CDR3 contains 15 residues. CDR3 residues: CASSSRQGEDSEQYF. The CDR3 DNA is TGTGCCAGCAGCTCCCGACAAGGGGAGGACTCCGAGCAGTACTTC.

This clone appeared a single time. This chain joins TRBV30 and TRBJ1-6, with D perhaps TRBD1 (5 bases). V was trimmed by 4 bases and J by 7 bases, leaving 23 bases between them. This CDR3 region has 17 residues. CDR1 and CDR2 from the germline V gene are GTSNPN and SVGIG (reference sequence). The CDR3 DNA follows: TGTGCCTGGACAGGGTCCAGGGATAGCAGGCAAAATTCACCCCTCCACTTT. Protein: CAWTGSRDSRQNSPLHF.

V gene TRBV27 combines with J gene TRBJ2-7; the D gene is possibly TRBD1 (6 bases). The CDR3 is made up of 14 amino acids. CDR1 MNHEY and CDR2 SMNVEV come from the germline V gene (reference sequence). Trimming stripped 9 bases from V and 4 bases from J, with 19 bases between. In DNA form, the CDR3 reads TGTGCCAGTGGCCCCCACAGGGCGAGGTACGAGCAGTACTTC. Translation gives CASGPHRARYEQYF.

This clone has just a few counts. CDR3 coding DNA: TGTGCCATCAGTGAGTCGATCTCCCAGACAGGGGACAATCAGCCCCAGCATTTT. It is translated as CAISESISQTGDNQPQHF. The V gene is TRBV10-3, the J gene TRBJ1-5; TRBD1 agrees at 8 bases. This CDR3 has 18 amino acids. V was clipped by 0 bases and J by 3 bases; unmatched bases: 10. Per germline, CDR1 ENHRY and CDR2 SYGVKD.

J is TRBJ1-5 and V is TRBV30; no definite D call. Germline V gives CDR1 GTSNPN, CDR2 SVGIG (reference sequence). V was trimmed by 3 bases and J by 2 bases, leaving 14 bases between them. The CDR3 runs to 15 residues. This CDR3 reads CAWSLGRGGNQPQHF. The CDR3 DNA is TGTGCCTGGAGCCTAGGTCGGGGTGGCAATCAGCCCCAGCATTTT.

The chain joins TRBV7-2 to TRBJ1-1; 7 bases align to TRBD1. CDR3 length equals 13 residues. The germline CDR1 and CDR2 sequences are SGHTA and FQGNSA. Trimming took 1 base from V and 6 from J; bases not matched to a gene: 2. CDR3 in amino acids: CASSLVRGAEAFF. The CDR3 DNA reads as TGTGCCAGCAGCTTAGTCAGGGGGGCTGAAGCTTTCTTT. The full variable domain, in which reference TRBV7-2 and TRBJ1-1 provide the parts outside the CDR3, is GAGVSQSPSNKVTEKGKDVELRCDPISGHTALYWYRQSLGQGLEFLIYFQGNSAPDKSGLPSDRFSAERTGGSVSTLTIQRTQQEDSAVYLCASSLVRGAEAFFGQGTRLTVV.

The chain joins TRBV27 to TRBJ2-2, with 11 positions matching TRBD2. The germline V gene has CDR1 MNHEY and CDR2 SMNVEV (reference sequence). J lost 4 bases, V lost 5 bases, and 18 bases had no gene match. This CDR3 contains 20 residues. The chain's CDR3 is CASSLLTSGGLSGPTGELFF. The CDR3 DNA is TGTGCCAGCAGTCTACTCACTAGCGGGGGCCTCTCCGGACCCACCGGGGAGCTGTTTTTT.